Here is one TCR beta chain with its context. Its antigen is undetermined. This record comes from a study of cytomegalovirus exposure and HLA in healthy donors. Study results and caveats: The CMV antigen specificity of a few CMV-associated chains was confirmed through in vitro analysis.

Trimming stripped 7 bases from V and 6 bases from J, with 13 bases between. CDR3 length equals 13 residues. From germline, CDR1 is MNHNS and CDR2 SASEGT. Primers included in the PCR were 60 Vbeta and 13 Jbeta primers. This table comes from immunoSEQ multiplex PCR, and its TCRdb copy is limited to in-frame clones, with some not included. The sample has under 110,000 clones; 80% to 90% are singletons. The sample taken for sequencing was PBMCs. This rearrangement joins TRBV6-1 to TRBJ1-5; D uncertain. This sequence was found in a man aged 45 to 65 in good health and CMV-seronegative. The CDR3 loop is CASTTVAGQPQHF. CDR3 DNA: TGTGCCAGCACCACGGTGGCGGGTCAGCCCCAGCATTTT.